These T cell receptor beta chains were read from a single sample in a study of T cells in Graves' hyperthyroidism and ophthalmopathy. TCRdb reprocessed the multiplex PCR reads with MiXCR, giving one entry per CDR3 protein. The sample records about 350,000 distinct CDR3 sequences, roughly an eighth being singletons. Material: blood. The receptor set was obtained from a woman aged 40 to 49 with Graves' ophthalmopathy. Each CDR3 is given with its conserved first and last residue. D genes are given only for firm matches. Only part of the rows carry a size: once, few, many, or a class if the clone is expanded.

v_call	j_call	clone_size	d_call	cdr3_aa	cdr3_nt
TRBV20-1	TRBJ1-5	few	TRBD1	CSATHPGQGNQPQHF	TGCAGTGCTACTCACCCGGGACAGGGGAATCAGCCCCAGCATTTT
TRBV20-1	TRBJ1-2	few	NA	CSARDFRDYGYTF	TGCAGTGCGCGGGACTTTCGGGACTATGGCTACACCTTC
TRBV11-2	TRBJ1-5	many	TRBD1	CASSQDRGHHLPQHF	TGTGCCAGCAGTCAGGACAGGGGGCATCATCTGCCCCAGCATTTT
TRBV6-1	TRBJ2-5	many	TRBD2	CASSEGLAGAETQYF	TGTGCCAGCAGTGAGGGACTAGCGGGAGCAGAGACCCAGTACTTC
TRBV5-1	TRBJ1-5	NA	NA	CASSSGLGNQPQHF	TGCGCCAGCAGCTCCGGCCTCGGCAATCAGCCCCAGCATTTT
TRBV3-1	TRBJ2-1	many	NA	CASSQTSNEQFF	TGTGCCAGCAGCCAGACTAGCAATGAGCAGTTCTTC
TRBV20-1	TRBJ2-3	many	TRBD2	CSARGQGLPLTDTQYF	TGCAGTGCTAGAGGCCAGGGACTACCCCTCACAGATACGCAGTATTTT
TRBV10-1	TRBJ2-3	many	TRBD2	CASSELAGRTDTQYF	TGCGCCAGCAGTGAACTAGCGGGACGCACAGATACGCAGTATTTT
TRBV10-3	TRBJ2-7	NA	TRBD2	CAIRLAGEGGEQYF	TGTGCCATCAGGTTAGCGGGAGAAGGCGGCGAGCAGTACTTC
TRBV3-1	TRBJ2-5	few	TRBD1	CASSQVKGTGVMETQYF	TGTGCCAGCAGCCAAGTGAAAGGTACAGGGGTTATGGAGACCCAGTACTTC
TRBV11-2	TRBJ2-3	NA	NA	CASSLAGTRREGADTQYF	TGTGCCAGCAGCTTAGCCGGAACTAGGCGGGAAGGGGCAGATACGCAGTATTTT
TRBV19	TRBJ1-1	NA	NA	CASSIWLEAFF	TGTGCCAGTAGTATCTGGCTTGAAGCTTTCTTT
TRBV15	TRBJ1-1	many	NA	CATSREIMNTEAFF	TGTGCCACCAGCAGAGAGATAATGAACACTGAAGCTTTCTTT
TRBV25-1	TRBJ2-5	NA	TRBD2	CASRKEDGGALETQYF	TGTGCCAGCAGGAAAGAGGACGGGGGGGCCTTAGAGACCCAGTACTTC
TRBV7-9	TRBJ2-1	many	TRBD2	CASSLVSGRVYNEQFF	TGTGCCAGCAGCTTAGTTTCCGGGAGGGTTTACAATGAGCAGTTCTTC
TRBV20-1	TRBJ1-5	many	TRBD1	CSAVSRGWNQPQHF	TGCAGTGCCGTCAGCAGGGGGTGGAATCAGCCCCAGCATTTT
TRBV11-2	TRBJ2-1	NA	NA	CATQRGSGEQFF	TGTGCCACCCAGCGAGGGAGTGGCGAGCAGTTCTTC
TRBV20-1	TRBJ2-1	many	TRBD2	CSALPGLAISNEQFF	TGCAGTGCTCTACCGGGACTAGCGATTTCAAATGAGCAGTTCTTC
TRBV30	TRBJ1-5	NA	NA	CAWSVLGMSNQPQHF	TGTGCCTGGAGTGTACTGGGGATGAGCAATCAGCCCCAGCATTTT
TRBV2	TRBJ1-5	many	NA	CASSEQGNQPQHF	TGTGCCAGCAGTGAGCAGGGCAATCAGCCCCAGCATTTT
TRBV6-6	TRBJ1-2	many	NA	CASSYSGQTNYGYTF	TGTGCCAGCAGTTACTCGGGACAAACTAACTATGGCTACACCTTC
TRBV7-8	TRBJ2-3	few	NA	CASSLFLHTDTQYF	TGTGCCAGCAGCTTATTCCTTCACACAGATACGCAGTATTTT
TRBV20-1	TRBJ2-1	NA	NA	CSALQGANEQFF	TGCAGTGCCCTCCAGGGTGCCAATGAGCAGTTCTTC
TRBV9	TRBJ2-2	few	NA	CASSVSPDLAGELFF	TGTGCCAGCAGCGTATCCCCGGACCTTGCGGGGGAGCTGTTTTTT
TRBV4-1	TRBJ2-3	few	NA	CASSQAEGAGFPADTQYF	TGCGCCAGCAGCCAAGCGGAGGGAGCCGGATTCCCCGCAGATACGCAGTATTTT
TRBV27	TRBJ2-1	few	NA	CAIAPGGANEQFF	TGTGCCATCGCACCGGGTGGGGCCAATGAGCAGTTCTTC
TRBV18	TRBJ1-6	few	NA	CASSPPGSGNSPLHF	TGTGCCAGCTCACCACCAGGCAGCGGTAATTCACCCCTCCACTTT
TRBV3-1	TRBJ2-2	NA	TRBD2	CASSQKAGGHTGELFF	TGTGCCAGCAGCCAAAAAGCGGGAGGGCACACCGGGGAGCTGTTTTTT
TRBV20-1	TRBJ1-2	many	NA	CSASHYREPNYGYTF	TGCAGTGCTAGCCACTACAGGGAGCCAAACTATGGCTACACCTTC
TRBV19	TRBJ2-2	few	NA	CASSAQATGELFF	TGTGCCAGTAGTGCGCAGGCCACCGGGGAGCTGTTTTTT
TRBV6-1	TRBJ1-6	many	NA	CASSEALLGTLHF	TGTGCCAGCAGTGAAGCGCTTCTGGGAACGCTCCACTTT
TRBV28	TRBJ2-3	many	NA	CASRGVYRGTDTQYF	TGTGCCAGCAGAGGAGTTTACAGGGGCACAGATACGCAGTATTTT
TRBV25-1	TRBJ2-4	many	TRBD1	CASSDRDSPYGLAKNIQYF	TGTGCCAGCAGTGACCGGGACAGCCCTTATGGACTAGCCAAAAACATTCAGTACTTC
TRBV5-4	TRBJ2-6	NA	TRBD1	CASSLSDRGRIGANVLTF	TGTGCCAGCAGCTTGTCGGACAGGGGTCGGATCGGGGCCAACGTCCTGACTTTC
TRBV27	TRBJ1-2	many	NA	CASSLSVYLTNYGYTF	TGTGCCAGCAGTTTATCGGTGTATTTAACAAACTATGGCTACACCTTC
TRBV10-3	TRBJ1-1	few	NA	CAISLQGGTEAFF	TGTGCCATCAGCCTCCAGGGCGGCACTGAAGCTTTCTTT
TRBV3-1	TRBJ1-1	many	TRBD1	CASSPNGQGRTEAFF	TGTGCCAGCAGCCCGAACGGACAGGGGAGAACTGAAGCTTTCTTT
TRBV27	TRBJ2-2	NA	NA	CASSLKRELFF	TGTGCCAGCAGTTTAAAAAGGGAGCTGTTTTTT
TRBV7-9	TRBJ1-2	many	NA	CASSTSRDRGPHGYTF	TGTGCCAGCAGCACTTCCCGGGACCGAGGGCCCCATGGCTACACCTTC
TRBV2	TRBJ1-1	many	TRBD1	CASSTGDTEAFF	TGTGCCAGCAGTACAGGGGACACTGAAGCTTTCTTT
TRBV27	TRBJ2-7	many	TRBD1	CASSRDRAGGEQYF	TGTGCCAGCAGTAGGGACAGGGCCGGGGGGGAGCAGTACTTC
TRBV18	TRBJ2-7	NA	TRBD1	CASSPYRQGTYERYF	TGTGCCAGCTCACCTTACCGACAGGGAACCTACGAGCGGTACTTC
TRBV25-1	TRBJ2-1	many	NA	CASSVQNEQFF	TGTGCCAGCAGTGTCCAAAATGAGCAGTTCTTC
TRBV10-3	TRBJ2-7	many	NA	CAIRSAQTYEQYF	TGTGCCATCAGATCGGCACAGACCTACGAGCAGTACTTC
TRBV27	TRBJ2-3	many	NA	CASSPWLTSTDTQYF	TGTGCCAGCAGCCCCTGGCTAACTAGCACAGATACGCAGTATTTT